This T cell receptor (beta chain) derives from a study of technical replicates of blood from several donors. TCRdb's table, derived via immunoSEQ multiplex PCR, lists solely in-frame clones and lacks some. The table has around 60,000 clones, 92% seen once. Germline values: CDR1 SGHAT, CDR2 FQNNGV. This CDR3 has 16 amino acids. V lost 4 bases, J lost 4 bases, and 11 bases stayed unmatched. The chain employs TRBV11-2 and TRBJ1-2, with TRBD1 matching over 8 bases. This clonotype was sampled from a human donor in good health. Some clones in this sample may be carry-over from other donors' samples. Sequencing used PBMCs. The CDR3 region is CASSSLRTGPSYGYTF. CDR3 DNA sequence: TGTGCCAGCAGCTCACTAAGGACAGGGCCATCCTATGGCTACACCTTC.